The rows below give T cell receptor beta chains drawn from one sample of a study of vaccination effects on CD4 cells after COVID-19. The antigens these receptors bind are not known. Assay used: immunoSEQ multiplex PCR; TCRdb lists only in-frame clones, some missing. The sample has some 79,000 clones, 60% to 80% seen once. The sequencing used CD4+ T cells from PBMCs cultured with HCoV-229E spike peptides, collected before COVID-19 vaccination. These receptors came from a human donor who received a COVID-19 vaccine. CDR3s include the opening cysteine and the closing phenylalanine or tryptophan. The D gene is left open where the match is weak. Expanded clones are given a class, and other clones once, few, many or no size at all.

clone_size: large
cdr3_length: 14
d_call: -
j_call: TRBJ1-1
v_call: TRBV3-1/TRBV3-2
cdr3_nt: TGTGCCAGCAGCCACGACAGGAGGAACACTGAAGCTTTCTTT
cdr3_aa: CASSHDRRNTEAFF

clone_size: -
cdr3_length: 16
d_call: -
j_call: TRBJ1-2
v_call: TRBV5-1
cdr3_nt: TGCGCCAGCAGCTTCCAAGCCGGGACATCTAACTATGGCTACACCTTC
cdr3_aa: CASSFQAGTSNYGYTF

clone_size: -
cdr3_length: 14
d_call: TRBD1
j_call: TRBJ1-4
v_call: TRBV7-2
cdr3_nt: TGTGCCAGCAGCTACGGGACAGGGAATGAAAAACTGTTTTTT
cdr3_aa: CASSYGTGNEKLFF

clone_size: -
cdr3_length: 14
d_call: TRBD1
j_call: TRBJ2-1
v_call: TRBV28
cdr3_nt: TGTGCCAGCAGTCTGACAGGGGCGCGAGTCGAGCAGTTCTTC
cdr3_aa: CASSLTGARVEQFF

clone_size: -
cdr3_length: 15
d_call: TRBD2
j_call: TRBJ2-1
v_call: TRBV3-1/TRBV3-2
cdr3_nt: TGTGCCAGCAGCCTGACTAGCGGGGGGGCCGGTGAGCAGTTCTTC
cdr3_aa: CASSLTSGGAGEQFF

clone_size: few
cdr3_length: 15
d_call: TRBD1
j_call: TRBJ2-1
v_call: TRBV7-8
cdr3_nt: TGTGCCAGCAGCCGGGGACAGGGGGCTGACAATGAGCAGTTCTTC
cdr3_aa: CASSRGQGADNEQFF

clone_size: -
cdr3_length: 15
d_call: -
j_call: TRBJ2-5
v_call: TRBV14
cdr3_nt: TGTGCCAGCAGCCAAGATCGAACGGCAAAAGAGAGCCAGTACTTC
cdr3_aa: CASSQDRTAKESQYF

clone_size: -
cdr3_length: 15
d_call: TRBD1
j_call: TRBJ1-2
v_call: TRBV19
cdr3_nt: TGTGCCAGTAGTGAGACAGGGATGAAAAACTATGGCTACACCTTC
cdr3_aa: CASSETGMKNYGYTF

clone_size: -
cdr3_length: 18
d_call: -
j_call: TRBJ1-5
v_call: TRBV7-2
cdr3_nt: TGTGCCAGCAGCCTTAAAATTTCGACAAGAAATTTCAATCAGCCCCAGCATTTT
cdr3_aa: CASSLKISTRNFNQPQHF

clone_size: -
cdr3_length: 16
d_call: TRBD2
j_call: TRBJ2-2
v_call: TRBV5-1
cdr3_nt: TGCGCCAGCAGCTCCTCTAGCGGGGGGAGCACCGGGGAGCTGTTTTTT
cdr3_aa: CASSSSSGGSTGELFF

clone_size: once
cdr3_length: 15
d_call: TRBD1
j_call: TRBJ1-5
v_call: TRBV29-1
cdr3_nt: TGCAGCGTGGGGACAGGGGGAAATAGCAATCAGCCCCAGCATTTT
cdr3_aa: CSVGTGGNSNQPQHF

clone_size: -
cdr3_length: 16
d_call: TRBD1
j_call: TRBJ2-1
v_call: TRBV12-5
cdr3_nt: TGTGCTAGTGGATCCGAAGACAGGGGATGGGTTAATGAGCAGTTCTTC
cdr3_aa: CASGSEDRGWVNEQFF

clone_size: -
cdr3_length: 15
d_call: TRBD1
j_call: TRBJ1-1
v_call: TRBV10-3
cdr3_nt: TGTGCCATCAGTGACAGGGGGCTTTCGAACACTGAAGCTTTCTTT
cdr3_aa: CAISDRGLSNTEAFF

clone_size: few
cdr3_length: 14
d_call: TRBD1
j_call: TRBJ2-4
v_call: TRBV6-5
cdr3_nt: TGTGCCAGCAGCTACGACAGGGTTAGGGACATTCAGTACTTC
cdr3_aa: CASSYDRVRDIQYF

clone_size: -
cdr3_length: 14
d_call: TRBD1
j_call: TRBJ1-2
v_call: TRBV3-1/TRBV3-2
cdr3_nt: TGTGCCAGCAGCCAAGGACAGGGGATTTATGGCTACACCTTC
cdr3_aa: CASSQGQGIYGYTF

clone_size: -
cdr3_length: 14
d_call: TRBD2
j_call: TRBJ2-3
v_call: TRBV7-3
cdr3_nt: TGTGCCAGCAGCCCCAGCGGGGGCACAGATACGCAGTATTTT
cdr3_aa: CASSPSGGTDTQYF

clone_size: -
cdr3_length: 17
d_call: -
j_call: TRBJ1-1
v_call: TRBV11-2
cdr3_nt: TGTGCCAGCAGCTGGGGGCAGGGCTCGATTGTGAGGACTGAAGCTTTCTTT
cdr3_aa: CASSWGQGSIVRTEAFF

clone_size: -
cdr3_length: 16
d_call: -
j_call: TRBJ2-2
v_call: TRBV18
cdr3_nt: TGTGCCAGCTCACCCACGGTAGCCCAGGTCACCGGGGAGCTGTTTTTT
cdr3_aa: CASSPTVAQVTGELFF

clone_size: -
cdr3_length: 16
d_call: TRBD2
j_call: TRBJ2-5
v_call: TRBV10-3
cdr3_nt: TGTGCCATCAGTGAGTCCCTAGCGGGGGTATTAGAGACCCAGTACTTC
cdr3_aa: CAISESLAGVLETQYF

clone_size: -
cdr3_length: 15
d_call: -
j_call: TRBJ1-2
v_call: TRBV6-4
cdr3_nt: TGTGCCAGCAGTGAGGGGCCAGGGTATCGCTATGGCTACACCTTC
cdr3_aa: CASSEGPGYRYGYTF

clone_size: -
cdr3_length: 15
d_call: -
j_call: TRBJ1-2
v_call: TRBV6-5
cdr3_nt: TGTGCCAGCAGTTACTCGATGGGATCCGGTTCTGGCTACACCTTC
cdr3_aa: CASSYSMGSGSGYTF

clone_size: -
cdr3_length: 15
d_call: TRBD1
j_call: TRBJ1-2
v_call: TRBV3-1/TRBV3-2
cdr3_nt: TGTGCCAGCAGCCAAGGGGACAGGGCTAACTATGGCTACACCTTC
cdr3_aa: CASSQGDRANYGYTF

clone_size: -
cdr3_length: 16
d_call: TRBD1
j_call: TRBJ2-1
v_call: TRBV24-1
cdr3_nt: TGTGCCACCAGTGATCGCGACAGGGTGAGGTCGAATGAGCAGTTCTTC
cdr3_aa: CATSDRDRVRSNEQFF

clone_size: -
cdr3_length: 15
d_call: -
j_call: TRBJ1-5
v_call: TRBV7-2
cdr3_nt: TGTGCCAGCAGCTTAGTCGGGGTGGGCAATCAGCCCCAGCATTTT
cdr3_aa: CASSLVGVGNQPQHF

clone_size: few
cdr3_length: 12
d_call: -
j_call: TRBJ1-1
v_call: TRBV30
cdr3_nt: TGTGCCTCCATACGGGGGGGCACTGAAGCTTTCTTT
cdr3_aa: CASIRGGTEAFF

clone_size: few
cdr3_length: 14
d_call: -
j_call: TRBJ1-1
v_call: TRBV5-1
cdr3_nt: TGCGCCAGCAGCTTGATGTCAGATCCCCCACGCGCTTTCTTT
cdr3_aa: CASSLMSDPPRAFF

clone_size: -
cdr3_length: 11
d_call: -
j_call: TRBJ1-2
v_call: TRBV7-9
cdr3_nt: TGTGCCAGCAGCCCCACGTATGGCTACACCTTC
cdr3_aa: CASSPTYGYTF

clone_size: -
cdr3_length: 15
d_call: TRBD1
j_call: TRBJ1-2
v_call: TRBV15
cdr3_nt: TGTGCCACCAGCGAGTCGACAGGGGCCTTCTATGGCTACACCTTC
cdr3_aa: CATSESTGAFYGYTF

clone_size: -
cdr3_length: 11
d_call: -
j_call: TRBJ2-5
v_call: TRBV12-3/TRBV12-4
cdr3_nt: TGTGCCAGCAGAAAAACAGAGACCCAGTACTTC
cdr3_aa: CASRKTETQYF

clone_size: -
cdr3_length: 17
d_call: -
j_call: TRBJ2-2
v_call: TRBV7-3
cdr3_nt: TGTGCCAGCAGCTTAAAGGGATTTCGCTGGGGGGACGGGGAGCTGTTTTTT
cdr3_aa: CASSLKGFRWGDGELFF

clone_size: -
cdr3_length: 18
d_call: TRBD2
j_call: TRBJ2-3
v_call: TRBV23-1
cdr3_nt: TGCGCCAGCGCTGGGGAAGGGCCGGGACTAGCGGACACAGATACGCAGTATTTT
cdr3_aa: CASAGEGPGLADTDTQYF

clone_size: -
cdr3_length: 16
d_call: -
j_call: TRBJ2-5
v_call: TRBV6-1
cdr3_nt: TGTGCCAGCAGTGAAGATAGGGGTTGGAGCAGAGAGACCCAGTACTTC
cdr3_aa: CASSEDRGWSRETQYF

clone_size: -
cdr3_length: 15
d_call: -
j_call: TRBJ1-4
v_call: TRBV28
cdr3_nt: TGTGCCAGCAGTTTCTCGGCAGATGGGAGTGAAAAACTGTTTTTT
cdr3_aa: CASSFSADGSEKLFF

clone_size: -
cdr3_length: 14
d_call: -
j_call: TRBJ2-5
v_call: TRBV5-1
cdr3_nt: TGCGCCTCTCATCCCGGCGACAACCAAGAGACCCAGTACTTC
cdr3_aa: CASHPGDNQETQYF

clone_size: -
cdr3_length: 12
d_call: -
j_call: TRBJ1-3
v_call: TRBV5-6
cdr3_nt: TGTGCCAGCAGCTTTACAGGAAACACCATATATTTT
cdr3_aa: CASSFTGNTIYF

clone_size: -
cdr3_length: 16
d_call: -
j_call: TRBJ2-3
v_call: TRBV3-1/TRBV3-2
cdr3_nt: TGTGCCAGCAGCATTAGGGGGGGAGAACTCACAGATACGCAGTATTTT
cdr3_aa: CASSIRGGELTDTQYF

clone_size: -
cdr3_length: 15
d_call: -
j_call: TRBJ1-5
v_call: TRBV6-5
cdr3_nt: TGTGCCAGCAGTTACTCCGGCAGGGTCAATCAGCCCCAGCATTTT
cdr3_aa: CASSYSGRVNQPQHF

clone_size: -
cdr3_length: 15
d_call: -
j_call: TRBJ1-2
v_call: TRBV24-1
cdr3_nt: TGTGCCACCAGTGATTCGGGGGCATCGTACTATGGCTACACCTTC
cdr3_aa: CATSDSGASYYGYTF

clone_size: -
cdr3_length: 14
d_call: -
j_call: TRBJ2-2
v_call: TRBV7-3
cdr3_nt: TGTGCCAGCAGCTTAATTCCAGCCACCGGGGAGCTGTTTTTT
cdr3_aa: CASSLIPATGELFF

clone_size: -
cdr3_length: 16
d_call: -
j_call: TRBJ1-5
v_call: TRBV15
cdr3_nt: TGTGCCACCAGCAGAGATTTGTCAGATAGCAATCAGCCCCAGCATTTT
cdr3_aa: CATSRDLSDSNQPQHF

clone_size: once
cdr3_length: 15
d_call: TRBD1
j_call: TRBJ2-1
v_call: TRBV19
cdr3_nt: TGTGCCAGTAGTAAGCCGGGACAGATGCACAATGAGCAGTTCTTC
cdr3_aa: CASSKPGQMHNEQFF

clone_size: -
cdr3_length: 13
d_call: -
j_call: TRBJ1-1
v_call: TRBV29-1
cdr3_nt: TGCAGCGTCTCATCCCGACTGATTACTGAAGCTTTCTTT
cdr3_aa: CSVSSRLITEAFF

clone_size: few
cdr3_length: 17
d_call: TRBD2
j_call: TRBJ2-1
v_call: TRBV10-3
cdr3_nt: TGTGCCATCAGTGTGGAAATACTAGCGGGGGGTGCCGATGAGCAGTTCTTC
cdr3_aa: CAISVEILAGGADEQFF

clone_size: -
cdr3_length: 14
d_call: -
j_call: TRBJ2-3
v_call: TRBV3-1/TRBV3-2
cdr3_nt: TGTGCCAGCAGCCAGACAGGGAGGACAGATACGCAGTATTTT
cdr3_aa: CASSQTGRTDTQYF